The clone carrying this TCR beta chain was seen only a few times. Its antigen is still unknown. A J-beta primer mix and a sample-barcoded 5' primer were used in a second PCR of about 6 to 12 cycles. One entry per CDR3 protein results from TCRdb running MiXCR on the 5' RACE reads. The sample includes hundreds of thousands of distinct CDR3 sequences, roughly two fifths of them seen just once. This sample was included in a study of blood T cells in healthy people across ages. The CDR3 extends over 13 amino acids. The V end lost 7 bases, the J end lost 15 bases, and 22 bases lay between the germline ends. The study, taken as a whole, reports: Naive and antigen-experienced cells could not be conclusively compared, given unsorted PBMCs.

Sequencing was carried out using blood. The sequence derives from a woman aged 55-70 years in good health. The chain links TRBV12-3 or TRBV12-4 to TRBJ2-1; a possible D gene is TRBD1 (7 bases). This CDR3 is CASTQGGRVGRFF. In nucleotides, the CDR3 is TGTGCCAGCACCCAGGGGGGACGGGTTGGCAGGTTCTTC.